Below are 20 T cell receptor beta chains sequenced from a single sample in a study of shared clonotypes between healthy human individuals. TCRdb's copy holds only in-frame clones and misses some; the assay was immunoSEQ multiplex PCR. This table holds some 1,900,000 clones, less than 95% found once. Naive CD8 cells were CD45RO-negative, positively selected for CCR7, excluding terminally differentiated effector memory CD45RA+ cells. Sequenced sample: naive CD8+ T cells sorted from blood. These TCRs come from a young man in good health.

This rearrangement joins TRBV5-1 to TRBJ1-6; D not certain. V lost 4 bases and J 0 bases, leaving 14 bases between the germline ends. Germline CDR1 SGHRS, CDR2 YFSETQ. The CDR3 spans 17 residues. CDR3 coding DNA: TGCGCCAGCAGCGTAGACCCCATAAGCTCCTATAATTCACCCCTCCACTTT. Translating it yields CASSVDPISSYNSPLHF.

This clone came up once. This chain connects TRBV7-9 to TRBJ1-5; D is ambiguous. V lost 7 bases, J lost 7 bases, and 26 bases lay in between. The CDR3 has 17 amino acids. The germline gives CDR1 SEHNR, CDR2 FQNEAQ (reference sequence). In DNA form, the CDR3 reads TGTGCCAGCATCCTATGGTCCAAAGTATTGGTTTACCAGCCCCAGCATTTT. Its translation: CASILWSKVLVYQPQHF.

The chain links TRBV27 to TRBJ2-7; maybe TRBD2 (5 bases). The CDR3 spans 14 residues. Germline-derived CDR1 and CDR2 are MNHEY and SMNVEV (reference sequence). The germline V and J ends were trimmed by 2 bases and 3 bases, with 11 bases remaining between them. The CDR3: CASSLARTGYEQYF. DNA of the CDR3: TGTGCCAGCAGTTTAGCCCGGACTGGCTACGAGCAGTACTTC.

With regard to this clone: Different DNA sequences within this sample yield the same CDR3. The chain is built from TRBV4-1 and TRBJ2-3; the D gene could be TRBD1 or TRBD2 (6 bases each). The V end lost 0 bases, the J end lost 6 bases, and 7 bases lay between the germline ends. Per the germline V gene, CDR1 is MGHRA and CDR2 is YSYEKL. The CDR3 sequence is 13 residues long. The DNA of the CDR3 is TGCGCCAGCAGCCAAGAAGGGGGGGATACGCAGTATTTT. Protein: CASSQEGGDTQYF.

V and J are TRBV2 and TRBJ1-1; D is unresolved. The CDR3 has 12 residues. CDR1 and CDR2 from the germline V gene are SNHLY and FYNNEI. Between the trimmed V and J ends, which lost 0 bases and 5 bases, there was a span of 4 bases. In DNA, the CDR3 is TGTGCCAGCAGTGAAGCTGAGACTGAAGCTTTCTTT. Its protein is CASSEAETEAFF.

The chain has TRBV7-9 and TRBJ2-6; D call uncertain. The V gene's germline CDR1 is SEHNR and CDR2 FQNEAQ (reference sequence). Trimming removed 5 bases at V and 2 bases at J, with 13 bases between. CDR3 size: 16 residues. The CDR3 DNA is TGTGCCAGCAGCCCCATAGGGATTGCTGGGGCCAACGTCCTGACTTTC. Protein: CASSPIGIAGANVLTF.

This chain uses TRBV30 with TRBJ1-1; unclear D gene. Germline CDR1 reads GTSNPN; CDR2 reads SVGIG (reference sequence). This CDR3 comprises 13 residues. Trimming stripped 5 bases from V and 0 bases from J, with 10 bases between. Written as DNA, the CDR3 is TGTGCCTGGTGGAGGGTGGTGAACACTGAAGCTTTCTTT. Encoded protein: CAWWRVVNTEAFF.

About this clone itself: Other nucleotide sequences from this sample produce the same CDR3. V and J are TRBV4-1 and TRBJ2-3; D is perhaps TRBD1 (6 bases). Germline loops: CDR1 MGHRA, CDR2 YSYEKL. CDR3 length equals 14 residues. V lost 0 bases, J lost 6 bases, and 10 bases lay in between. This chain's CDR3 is CASSQEQGSDTQYF. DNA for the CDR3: TGCGCCAGCAGCCAAGAACAGGGCTCCGATACGCAGTATTTT.

The CDR3 nucleotides read TGCAGCGTTGAAACGCCGGTTGAGCAGTTCTTC. Amino acids: CSVETPVEQFF. The chain joins TRBV29-1 to TRBJ2-1, with D hard to call. In germline, CDR1 is SQVTM, CDR2 ANQGSEA. The CDR3 sequence is 11 residues long. The V end lost 2 bases, the J end lost 9 bases, and 8 bases lay between the germline ends.

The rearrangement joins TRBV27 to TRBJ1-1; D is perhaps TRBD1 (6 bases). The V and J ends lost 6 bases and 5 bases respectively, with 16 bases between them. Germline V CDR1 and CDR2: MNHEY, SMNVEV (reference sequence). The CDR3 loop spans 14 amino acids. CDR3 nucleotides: TGTGCCAGCAGGACTAGGGGGGGAGCGACTGAAGCTTTCTTT. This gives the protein CASRTRGGATEAFF.

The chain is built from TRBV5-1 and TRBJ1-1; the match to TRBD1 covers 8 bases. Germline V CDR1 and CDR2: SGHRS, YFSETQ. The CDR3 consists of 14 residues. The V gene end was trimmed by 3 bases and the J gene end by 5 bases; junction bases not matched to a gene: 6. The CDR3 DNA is TGCGCCAGCAGCTATTTAACAGGGGGGACTGAAGCTTTCTTT. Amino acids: CASSYLTGGTEAFF.

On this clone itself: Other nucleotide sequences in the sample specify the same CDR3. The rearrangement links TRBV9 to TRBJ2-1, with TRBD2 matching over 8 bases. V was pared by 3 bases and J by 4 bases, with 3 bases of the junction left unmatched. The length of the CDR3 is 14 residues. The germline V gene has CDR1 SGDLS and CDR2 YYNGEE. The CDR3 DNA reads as TGTGCCAGCAGCGGAACTAGCGGATACAATGAGCAGTTCTTC. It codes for CASSGTSGYNEQFF.

CDR3 nucleotide sequence: TGTGCCAGCAGCTTGGGGAGCGGAGACTACTACAATGAGCAGTTCTTC. Translated: CASSLGSGDYYNEQFF. This chain uses TRBV7-8 with TRBJ2-1, with D perhaps matching TRBD2 (5 bases). Germline CDR1 SGHVS, CDR2 FQNEAQ. The CDR3 totals 16 residues. Trimming shortened V by 3 bases and J by 3 bases, and 15 bases separated the two germline ends.

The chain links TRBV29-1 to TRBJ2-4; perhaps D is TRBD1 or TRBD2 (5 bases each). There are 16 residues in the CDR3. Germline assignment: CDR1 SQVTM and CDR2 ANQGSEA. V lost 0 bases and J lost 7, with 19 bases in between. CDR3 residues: CSVEDGGRGQGNIQYF. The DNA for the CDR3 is TGCAGCGTTGAAGATGGGGGAAGGGGCCAAGGGAACATTCAGTACTTC.

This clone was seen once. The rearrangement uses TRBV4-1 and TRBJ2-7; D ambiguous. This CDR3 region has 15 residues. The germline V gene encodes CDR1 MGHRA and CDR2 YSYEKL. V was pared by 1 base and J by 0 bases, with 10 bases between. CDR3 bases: TGCGCCAGCAGCCAAGTGGGCGCCAGCTCCTACGAGCAGTACTTC. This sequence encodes CASSQVGASSYEQYF.

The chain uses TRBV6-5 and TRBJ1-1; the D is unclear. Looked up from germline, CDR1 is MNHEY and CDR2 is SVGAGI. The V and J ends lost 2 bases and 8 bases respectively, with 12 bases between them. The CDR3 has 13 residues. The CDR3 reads CASSYVPGLEAFF. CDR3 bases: TGTGCCAGCAGTTACGTTCCGGGCCTCGAAGCTTTCTTT.

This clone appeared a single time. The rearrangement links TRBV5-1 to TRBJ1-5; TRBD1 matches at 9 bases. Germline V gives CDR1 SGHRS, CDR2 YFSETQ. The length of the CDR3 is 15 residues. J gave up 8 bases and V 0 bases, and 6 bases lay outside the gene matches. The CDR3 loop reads CASSLGQGENEPQHF. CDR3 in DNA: TGCGCCAGCAGCTTGGGACAGGGGGAAAACGAGCCCCAGCATTTT. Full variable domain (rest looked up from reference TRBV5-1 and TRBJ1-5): KAGVTQTPRYLIKTRGQQVTLSCSPISGHRSVSWYQQTPGQGLQFLFEYFSETQRNKGNFPGRFSGRQFSNSRSEMNVSTLELGDSALYLCASSLGQGENEPQHFGDGTRLSIL.

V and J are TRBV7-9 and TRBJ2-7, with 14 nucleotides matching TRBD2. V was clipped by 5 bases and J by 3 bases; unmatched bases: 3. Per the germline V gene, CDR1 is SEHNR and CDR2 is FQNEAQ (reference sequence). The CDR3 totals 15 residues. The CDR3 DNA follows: TGTGCCAGCAGCCCGGGACTAGCGGGGGACTACGAGCAGTACTTC. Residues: CASSPGLAGDYEQYF. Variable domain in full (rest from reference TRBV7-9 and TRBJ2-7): DTGVSQNPRHKITKRGQNVTFRCDPISEHNRLYWYRQTLGQGPEFLTYFQNEAQLEKSRLLSDRFSAERPKGSFSTLEIQRTEQGDSAMYLCASSPGLAGDYEQYFGPGTRLTVT.

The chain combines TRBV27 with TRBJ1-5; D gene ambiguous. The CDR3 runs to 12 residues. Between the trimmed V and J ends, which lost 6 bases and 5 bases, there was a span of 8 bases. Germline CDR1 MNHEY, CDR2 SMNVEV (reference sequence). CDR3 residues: CASREIYQPQHF. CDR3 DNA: TGTGCCAGCAGAGAGATCTATCAGCCCCAGCATTTT.

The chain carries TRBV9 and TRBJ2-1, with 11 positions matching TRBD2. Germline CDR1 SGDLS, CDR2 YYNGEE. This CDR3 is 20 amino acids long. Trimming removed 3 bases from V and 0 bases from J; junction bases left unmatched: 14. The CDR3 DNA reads TGTGCCAGCAGCGATCCTTGGTCGGGACTAGCGGAAAACTCCTACAATGAGCAGTTCTTC. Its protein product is CASSDPWSGLAENSYNEQFF.